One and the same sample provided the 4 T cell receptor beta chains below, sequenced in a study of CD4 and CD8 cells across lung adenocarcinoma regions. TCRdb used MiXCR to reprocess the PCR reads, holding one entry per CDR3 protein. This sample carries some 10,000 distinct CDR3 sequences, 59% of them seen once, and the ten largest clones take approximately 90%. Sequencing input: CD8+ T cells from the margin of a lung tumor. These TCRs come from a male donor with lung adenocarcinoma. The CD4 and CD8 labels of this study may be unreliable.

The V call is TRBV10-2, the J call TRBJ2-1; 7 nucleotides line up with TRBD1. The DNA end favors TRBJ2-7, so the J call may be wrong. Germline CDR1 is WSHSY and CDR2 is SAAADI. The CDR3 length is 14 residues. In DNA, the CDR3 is TGCGCCAGCAGCCCGATAGGACAGGCGGTCAAGCAGTACTTC. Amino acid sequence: CASSPIGQAVKQYF.

In nucleotides, the CDR3 is TGTGCCAGTACTAGCGGGGCGAATGAGCAGTTCTTC. This encodes CASTSGANEQFF. The rearrangement uses TRBV3-1 and TRBJ2-1, with 10 bases fitting TRBD2. Looked up from germline, CDR1 is LGHDT and CDR2 is YNNKEL (reference sequence). Trimming cost V 9 bases and J 7 bases; bases outside gene matches: 3. This CDR3 has 12 residues.

Written as DNA, the CDR3 is TGTGCCAGCAGTACAGGGGGCTATTCACCCCTCCACTTT. Translation gives CASSTGGYSPLHF. This rearrangement joins TRBV6-1 to TRBJ1-6; 9 nucleotides agree with TRBD1. V dropped 5 bases and J dropped 8; count of bases not matched to a gene: 1. The CDR3 extends over 13 amino acids. Germline V CDR1 and CDR2: MNHNS, SASEGT.

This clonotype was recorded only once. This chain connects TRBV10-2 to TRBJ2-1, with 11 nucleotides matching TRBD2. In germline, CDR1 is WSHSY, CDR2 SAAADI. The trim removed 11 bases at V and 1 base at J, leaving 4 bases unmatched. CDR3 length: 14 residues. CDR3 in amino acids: CAGGTSGSYNEQFF. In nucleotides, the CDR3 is TGCGCCGGTGGGACTAGCGGTTCCTACAATGAGCAGTTCTTC.